This T cell receptor beta chain was identified during a study of identical twins (dated by TCRdb to the mid-2010s). Looking at the study overall: The study deep-sequenced TCR alpha and beta repertoires from monozygotic twins, unrelated adults of various ages and cord blood to test whether fetal clonotypes persist. To rule out contamination, the twin experiments were replicated at different times with different library preparation protocols.

Only healthy Caucasian donors were included. The researchers also sequenced three unrelated adults who were not twins: a male aged 18 to 30, a male aged 50 to 60, and a female aged 50 to 60. Miltenyi CD45RO+ enrichment and human naive T-cell isolation kits were used to isolate memory (CD45RO+) and naive T cells from PBMC. Inclusive of the bounding cysteine and phenylalanine, the CDR3 is 15 residues long. Only the CDR3 portion is preserved as DNA: 45 bases, with reading frame beginning at the first base. Relative to germline, V is 6 bases shorter and J is 4 bases shorter, with 15 bases between their ends. Overall results and qualifications from the work: A weaker excess of twin sharing was found in beta out-of-frame sequences because the signal-to-noise ratio was lowered by fewer shared sequences. Fewer insertions were carried by abundant cord blood beta clonotypes; a weaker similar trend was observed in young adult naive repertoires, while no such trend was observed in memory repertoires. Invariant T cells such as MAIT and iNKT could partly confound zero-insertion analyses, although diverse VJ usage argued against such confounding for most clonotypes. Conclusions relied on cross-sectional statistical analysis, since the same donors could not be followed over many years. In monozygotic twins, recombination models systematically underestimated out-of-frame TCR alpha sharing, but the models matched the sharing seen between unrelated individuals. Out-of-frame TCR alpha sequences shared between twins showed an excess of low generation-probability sequences compared with coincidental sharing between unrelated individuals.

This clonotype was found a few times. It lacks a known antigen. One base away there is no much larger clone; base qualities are not given. The library was prepared using 5' RACE. Sequencing was performed on an Illumina HiSeq 2000. Template switching introduced a universal primer binding site; the final cDNA contained a unique molecular identifier, enabling accurate counting of TCR cDNA molecules. Specific primers in the conserved constant-segment region were used to synthesize first-strand cDNA for the TCR alpha and beta chains. To control for contamination, each cDNA library was double barcoded with a SMART-Mk sample barcode plus Illumina barcodes. TruSeq adapter sequences along with Illumina sample barcodes were introduced in two successive PCR steps. Sequencing of the TCR alpha and beta cDNA libraries was done on the Illumina HiSeq platform using custom primers. The authors' analysis ran thus. MiGEC was used to process raw reads and extract unique molecular identifiers, and MiXCR was used to find CDR3 positions. For each individual, recombination models were inferred using an EM algorithm with the repgenHMM and IGoR tools. Shared clonotypes were analyzed with the tcR package in R, and sharing was normalized by the product of cloneset sizes. To study raw recombination without the effects of thymic and clonal selection, out-of-frame nonproductive sequences were analyzed. Clones were called with MiXCR by TCRdb after fastp trimmed the public reads at Q25, and only in-frame beta chains were retained. Each entry merges the rows of one CDR3 protein and shows their most common DNA and genes. The V and J calls, along with clone size, are taken from TCRdb and not from the paper's own processing. This sample comprises some 710,000 distinct CDR3 sequences, 5.5% to 7.5% of them detected only once. The ten largest clones capture around 1.9% of the sample.

This receptor was taken from a man aged 18 to 29 in good health. The rearrangement joined TRBV12-3 or TRBV12-4 to TRBJ2-2; a tentative D call is TRBD2 (5 bases match). Sequenced: naive T cells sorted from blood. According to the study, the label for this sample's cell subset or site signals: cells isolated with a human naive T-cell isolation kit. The CDR3 has the sequence CASSYTLGSTGELFF. The DNA is TGTGCCAGCAGCTACACACTAGGTAGCACCGGGGAGCTGTTTTTT.